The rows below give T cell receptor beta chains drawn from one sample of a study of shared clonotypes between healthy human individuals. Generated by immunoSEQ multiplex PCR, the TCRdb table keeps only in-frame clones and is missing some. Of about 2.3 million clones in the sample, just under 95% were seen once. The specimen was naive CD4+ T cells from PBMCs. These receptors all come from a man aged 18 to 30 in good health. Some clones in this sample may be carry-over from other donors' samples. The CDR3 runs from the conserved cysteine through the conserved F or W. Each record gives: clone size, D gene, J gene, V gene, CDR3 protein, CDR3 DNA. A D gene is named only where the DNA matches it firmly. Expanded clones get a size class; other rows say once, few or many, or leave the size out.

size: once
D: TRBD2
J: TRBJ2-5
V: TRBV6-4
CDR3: CASSEPSGRSETQYF
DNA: TGTGCCAGCAGTGAGCCTAGCGGGAGATCAGAGACCCAGTACTTC

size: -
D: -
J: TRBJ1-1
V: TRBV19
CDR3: CASSIAGTEAFF
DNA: TGTGCCAGTAGTATAGCGGGGACTGAAGCTTTCTTT

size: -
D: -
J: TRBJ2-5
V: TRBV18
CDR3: CASSPGETQYF
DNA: TGTGCCAGCTCACCAGGCGAGACCCAGTACTTC

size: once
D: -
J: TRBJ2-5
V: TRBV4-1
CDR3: CASSHPGVGETQYF
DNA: TGCGCCAGCAGCCACCCCGGGGTGGGAGAGACCCAGTACTTC

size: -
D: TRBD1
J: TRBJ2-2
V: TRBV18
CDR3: CASSPLTGAQNTGELFF
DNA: TGTGCCAGCTCTCCTTTGACAGGGGCGCAGAACACCGGGGAGCTGTTTTTT

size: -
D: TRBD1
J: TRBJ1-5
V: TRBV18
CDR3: CASSPPGGQGNQPQHF
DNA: TGTGCCAGCTCACCACCGGGGGGACAGGGCAATCAGCCCCAGCATTTT

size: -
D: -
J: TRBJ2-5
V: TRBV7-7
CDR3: CASSLGQPQETQYF
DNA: TGTGCCAGCAGCTTAGGCCAGCCCCAAGAGACCCAGTACTTC

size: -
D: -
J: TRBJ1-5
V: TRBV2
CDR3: CASSGDSNQPQHF
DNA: TGTGCCAGCAGTGGGGACAGCAATCAGCCCCAGCATTTT

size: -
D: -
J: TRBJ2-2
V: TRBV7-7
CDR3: CASSPSTIAGELFF
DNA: TGTGCCAGCAGCCCATCGACCATTGCCGGGGAGCTGTTTTTT

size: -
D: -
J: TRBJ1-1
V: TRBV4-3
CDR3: CASSQEQGWGTEAFF
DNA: TGCGCCAGCAGCCAAGAGCAGGGCTGGGGGACTGAAGCTTTCTTT

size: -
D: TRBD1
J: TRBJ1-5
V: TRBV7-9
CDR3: CASSPTGALNQPQHF
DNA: TGTGCCAGCAGCCCGACAGGGGCCCTCAATCAGCCCCAGCATTTT

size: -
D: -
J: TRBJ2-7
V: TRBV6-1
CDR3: CASTEGPLGVVDYEQYF
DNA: TGTGCCAGCACTGAAGGGCCGTTGGGGGTCGTGGACTACGAGCAGTACTTC

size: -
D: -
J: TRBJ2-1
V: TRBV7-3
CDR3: CASSLNRADYNEQFF
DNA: TGTGCCAGCAGCTTAAACCGGGCCGACTACAATGAGCAGTTCTTC

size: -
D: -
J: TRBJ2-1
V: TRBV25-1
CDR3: CASSAAGPGHNEQFF
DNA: TGTGCCAGCAGTGCAGCAGGGCCCGGCCACAATGAGCAGTTCTTC

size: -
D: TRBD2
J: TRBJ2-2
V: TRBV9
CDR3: CASSARLAGTNTGELFF
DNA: TGTGCCAGCAGCGCCCGACTAGCGGGCACGAACACCGGGGAGCTGTTTTTT

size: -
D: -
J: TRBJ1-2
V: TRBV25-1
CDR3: CASRASGTAAYGYTF
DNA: TGTGCCAGCAGAGCTTCCGGGACCGCCGCCTATGGCTACACCTTC

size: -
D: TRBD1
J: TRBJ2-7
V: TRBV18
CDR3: CASSRDRESYEQYF
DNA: TGTGCCAGCTCACGGGACAGGGAGTCCTACGAGCAGTACTTC

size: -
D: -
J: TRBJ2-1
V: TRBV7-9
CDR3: CASSLGGLGGAHNEQFF
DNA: TGTGCCAGCAGCTTAGGAGGTCTTGGGGGCGCCCACAATGAGCAGTTCTTC

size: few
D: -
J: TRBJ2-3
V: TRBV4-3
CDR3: CASSQDFSTDTQYF
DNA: TGCGCCAGCAGCCAAGATTTCTCCACAGATACGCAGTATTTT

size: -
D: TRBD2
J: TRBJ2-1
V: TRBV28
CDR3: CASRGREPQGQFF
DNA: TGTGCCAGCAGGGGGCGGGAGCCGCAAGGGCAGTTCTTC

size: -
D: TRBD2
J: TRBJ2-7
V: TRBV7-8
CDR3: CASSAAGGPYEQYF
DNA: TGTGCCAGCAGCGCCGCGGGGGGACCCTACGAGCAGTACTTC

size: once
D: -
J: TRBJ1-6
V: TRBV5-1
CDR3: CASSLDPGTTSAALHF
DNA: TGCGCCAGCAGCTTAGACCCGGGGACAACCTCAGCGGCCCTCCACTTT

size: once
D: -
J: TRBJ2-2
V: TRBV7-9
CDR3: CASSLVRQSNTGELFF
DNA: TGTGCCAGCAGCTTAGTTAGGCAGTCGAACACCGGGGAGCTGTTTTTT

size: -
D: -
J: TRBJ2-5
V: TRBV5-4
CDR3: CASSQNRRETQYF
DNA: TGTGCCAGCAGCCAGAACAGGAGGGAGACCCAGTACTTC

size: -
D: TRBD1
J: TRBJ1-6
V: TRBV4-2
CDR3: CASSQLDRGNSPLHF
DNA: TGTGCCAGCAGCCAACTAGACAGGGGGAATTCACCCCTCCACTTT

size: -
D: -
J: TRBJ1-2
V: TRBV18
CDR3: CASSPNGQWDGYTF
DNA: TGTGCCAGCTCACCAAACGGACAGTGGGATGGCTACACCTTC

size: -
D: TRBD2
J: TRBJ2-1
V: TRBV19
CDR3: CASTPGSAGGDEQFF
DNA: TGTGCCAGTACCCCCGGTAGCGCCGGGGGGGATGAGCAGTTCTTC

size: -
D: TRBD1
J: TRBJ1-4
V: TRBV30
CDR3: CAWSLKQGRGDEKLFF
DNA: TGTGCCTGGAGCCTAAAACAGGGGCGGGGGGATGAAAAACTGTTTTTT

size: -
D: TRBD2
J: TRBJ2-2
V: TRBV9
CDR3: CASSPWTSVNTGELFF
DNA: TGTGCCAGCAGCCCGTGGACTAGCGTGAACACCGGGGAGCTGTTTTTT

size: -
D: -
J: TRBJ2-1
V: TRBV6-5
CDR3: CASRPGGNSYNEQFF
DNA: TGTGCCAGCAGACCAGGGGGGAACTCCTACAATGAGCAGTTCTTC

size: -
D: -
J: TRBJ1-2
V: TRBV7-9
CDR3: CASSLGPAYGYTF
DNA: TGTGCCAGCAGCTTAGGTCCTGCATATGGCTACACCTTC

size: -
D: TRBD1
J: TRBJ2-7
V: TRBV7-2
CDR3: CASSLESGTGSYEQYF
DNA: TGTGCCAGCAGCTTAGAATCCGGGACAGGTTCTTACGAGCAGTACTTC

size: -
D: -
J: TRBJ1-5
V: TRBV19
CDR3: CASSRRDSNQPQHF
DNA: TGTGCCAGTAGTCGTCGCGATAGCAATCAGCCCCAGCATTTT

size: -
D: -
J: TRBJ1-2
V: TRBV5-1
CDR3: CASSGGGTGTLGYGYTF
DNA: TGCGCCAGCAGCGGAGGAGGAACAGGGACGCTAGGCTATGGCTACACCTTC

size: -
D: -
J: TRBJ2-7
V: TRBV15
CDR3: CATSRDSIGLRYEQYF
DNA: TGTGCCACCAGCAGAGATTCAATCGGGTTGCGTTACGAGCAGTACTTC

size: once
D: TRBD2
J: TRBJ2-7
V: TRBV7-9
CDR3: CASSFSSGRLPPQYF
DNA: TGTGCCAGCAGCTTTTCTAGCGGGAGGTTACCCCCGCAGTACTTC

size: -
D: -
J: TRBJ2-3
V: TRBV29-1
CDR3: CSVVFSTDTQYF
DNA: TGCAGCGTTGTATTTAGCACAGATACGCAGTATTTT

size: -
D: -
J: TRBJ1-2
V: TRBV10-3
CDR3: CAIGEARYGYTF
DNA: TGTGCCATCGGGGAGGCCCGCTATGGCTACACCTTC

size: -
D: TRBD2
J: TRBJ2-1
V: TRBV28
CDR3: CASSLSGRPNEQFF
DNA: TGTGCCAGCAGTCTTAGCGGGAGACCCAATGAGCAGTTCTTC

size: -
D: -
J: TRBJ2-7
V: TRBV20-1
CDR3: CSARKYEQYF
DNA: TGCAGTGCTAGAAAATACGAGCAGTACTTC